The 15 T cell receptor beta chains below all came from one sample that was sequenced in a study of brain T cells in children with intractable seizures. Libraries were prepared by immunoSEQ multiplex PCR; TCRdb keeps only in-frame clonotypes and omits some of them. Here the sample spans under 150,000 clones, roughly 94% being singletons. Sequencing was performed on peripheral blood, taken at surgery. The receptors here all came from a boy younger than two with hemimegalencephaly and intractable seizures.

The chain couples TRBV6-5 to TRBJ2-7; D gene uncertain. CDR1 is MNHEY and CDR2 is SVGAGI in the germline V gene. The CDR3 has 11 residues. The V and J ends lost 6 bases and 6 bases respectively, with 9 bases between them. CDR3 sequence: CASSAWGEQYF. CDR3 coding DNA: TGTGCCAGCAGCGCTTGGGGCGAGCAGTACTTC.

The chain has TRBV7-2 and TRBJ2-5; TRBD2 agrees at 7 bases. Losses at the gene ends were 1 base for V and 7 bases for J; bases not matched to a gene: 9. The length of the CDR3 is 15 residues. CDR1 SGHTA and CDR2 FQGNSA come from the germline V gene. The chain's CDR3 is CASSLESGMRGTQYF. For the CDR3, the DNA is TGTGCCAGCAGCTTAGAGAGCGGGATGAGGGGGACCCAGTACTTC. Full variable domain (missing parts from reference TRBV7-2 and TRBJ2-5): GAGVSQSPSNKVTEKGKDVELRCDPISGHTALYWYRQSLGQGLEFLIYFQGNSAPDKSGLPSDRFSAERTGGSVSTLTIQRTQQEDSAVYLCASSLESGMRGTQYFGPGTRLLVL.

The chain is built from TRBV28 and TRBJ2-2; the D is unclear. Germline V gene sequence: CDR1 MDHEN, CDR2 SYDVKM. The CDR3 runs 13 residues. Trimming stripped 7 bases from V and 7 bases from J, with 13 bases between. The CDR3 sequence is CASMAPGVGELFF. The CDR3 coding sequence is TGTGCCAGCATGGCCCCGGGCGTCGGGGAGCTGTTTTTT.

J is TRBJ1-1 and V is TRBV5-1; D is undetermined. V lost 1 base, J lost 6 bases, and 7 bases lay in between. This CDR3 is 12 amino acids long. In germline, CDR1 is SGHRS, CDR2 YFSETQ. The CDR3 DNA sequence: TGCGCCAGCAGCTTGCGAGGGTCTGAAGCTTTCTTT. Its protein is CASSLRGSEAFF.

The CDR3 nucleotides read TGTGCCAGCAGCTTAGGGCTCCACACCACAGATACGCAGTATTTT. Protein sequence: CASSLGLHTTDTQYF. This chain joins TRBV7-9 and TRBJ2-3; unclear D gene. Germline V gene lookup returns CDR1 SEHNR and CDR2 FQNEAQ (reference sequence). V was pared by 1 base and J by 2 bases, with 10 bases between. This CDR3 has 15 residues.

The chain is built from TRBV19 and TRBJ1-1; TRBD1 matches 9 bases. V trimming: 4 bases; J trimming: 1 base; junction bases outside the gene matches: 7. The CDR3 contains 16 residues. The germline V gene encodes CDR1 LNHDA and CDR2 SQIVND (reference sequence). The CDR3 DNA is TGTGCCAGTAGTAGTGGGACAGGGATGGGGAACACTGAAGCTTTCTTT. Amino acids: CASSSGTGMGNTEAFF.

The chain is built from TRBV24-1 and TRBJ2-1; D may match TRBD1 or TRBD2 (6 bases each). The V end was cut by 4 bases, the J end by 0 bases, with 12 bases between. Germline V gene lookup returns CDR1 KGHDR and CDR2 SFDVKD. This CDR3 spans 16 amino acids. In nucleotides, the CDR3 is TGTGCCACCAGTGACCCGAAGGGGGGCTCCTACAATGAGCAGTTCTTC. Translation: CATSDPKGGSYNEQFF.

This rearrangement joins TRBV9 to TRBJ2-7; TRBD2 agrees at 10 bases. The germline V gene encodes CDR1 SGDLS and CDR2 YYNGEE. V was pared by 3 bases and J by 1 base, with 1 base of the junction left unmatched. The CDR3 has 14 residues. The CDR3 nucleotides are TGTGCCAGCAGCGGGGGACTAGCGTCCTACGAGCAGTACTTC. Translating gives CASSGGLASYEQYF.

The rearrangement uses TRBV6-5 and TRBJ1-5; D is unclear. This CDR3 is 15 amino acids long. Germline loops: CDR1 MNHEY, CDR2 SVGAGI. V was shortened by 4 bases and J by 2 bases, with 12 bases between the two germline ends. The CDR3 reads CASSSTGWGNQPQHF. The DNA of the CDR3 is TGTGCCAGCAGTTCGACTGGGTGGGGCAATCAGCCCCAGCATTTT.

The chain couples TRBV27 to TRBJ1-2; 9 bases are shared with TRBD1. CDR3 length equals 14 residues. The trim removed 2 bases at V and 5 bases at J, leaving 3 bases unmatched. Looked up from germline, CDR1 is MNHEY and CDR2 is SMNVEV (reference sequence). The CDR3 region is CASSLLGQGYGYTF. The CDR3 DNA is TGTGCCAGCAGTTTACTAGGACAGGGGTATGGCTACACCTTC.

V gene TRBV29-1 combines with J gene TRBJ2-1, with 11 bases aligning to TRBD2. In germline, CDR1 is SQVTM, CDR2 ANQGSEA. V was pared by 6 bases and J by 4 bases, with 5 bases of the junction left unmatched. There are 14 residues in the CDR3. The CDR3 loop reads CSVDSGRAYNEQFF. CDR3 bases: TGCAGCGTGGATAGCGGGAGGGCTTACAATGAGCAGTTCTTC.

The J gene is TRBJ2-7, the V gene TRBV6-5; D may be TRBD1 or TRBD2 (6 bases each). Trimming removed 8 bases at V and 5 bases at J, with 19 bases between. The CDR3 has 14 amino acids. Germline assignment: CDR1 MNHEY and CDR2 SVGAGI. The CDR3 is CASDRGPGVDEQYF. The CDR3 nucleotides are TGTGCCAGCGATCGGGGGCCCGGGGTGGACGAGCAGTACTTC.

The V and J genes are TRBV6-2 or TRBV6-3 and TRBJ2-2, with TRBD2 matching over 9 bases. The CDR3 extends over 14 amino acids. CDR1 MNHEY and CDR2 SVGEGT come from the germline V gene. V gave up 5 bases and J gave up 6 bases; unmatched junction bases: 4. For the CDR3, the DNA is TGTGCCAGCAGTCTCCGACTAGCGGCCGGGGAGCTGTTTTTT. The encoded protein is CASSLRLAAGELFF.

CDR3 in amino acids: CASFARDRPGTGELFF. For the CDR3, the DNA is TGTGCCAGCTTTGCAAGGGACAGGCCTGGTACCGGGGAGCTGTTTTTT. This sequence joins TRBV28 and TRBJ2-2; TRBD1 matches 8 bases. Germline lookup yields CDR1 MDHEN and CDR2 SYDVKM. The CDR3 has 16 residues. The ends lost 8 bases at V and 5 bases at J; junction bases unmatched: 13. The whole variable domain, filled in from reference TRBV28 and TRBJ2-2, reads DVKVTQSSRYLVKRTGEKVFLECVQDMDHENMFWYRQDPGLGLRLIYFSYDVKMKEKGDIPEGYSVSREKKERFSLILESASTNQTSMYLCASFARDRPGTGELFFGEGSRLTVL.

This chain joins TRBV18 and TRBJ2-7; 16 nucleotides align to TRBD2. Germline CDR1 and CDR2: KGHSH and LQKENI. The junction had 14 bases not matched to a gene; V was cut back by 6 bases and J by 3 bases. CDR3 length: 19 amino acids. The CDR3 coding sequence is TGTGCCAGCTCGTCACCGGGACTAGCGGGAGGGCGTTTAGACTACGAGCAGTACTTC. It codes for CASSSPGLAGGRLDYEQYF.